These T cell receptor beta chains were read from a single sample in a study of STAT5B mutations in CD4+ large granular lymphocyte leukemia. Assay used: immunoSEQ multiplex PCR; TCRdb lists only in-frame clones, some missing. The data hold roughly 30,000 clones, with roughly 87% observed a single time. Sequenced input: CD4+ T cells from blood buffy coats. The receptors were gathered from a human donor in good health. Each CDR3 is given with its conserved first and last residue. The D gene is left open where the match is weak. Size is stated for part of the rows, as once, few or many counts, or as a class when the clone is expanded.

clone_size: -; v_call: TRBV5-6; d_call: -; j_call: TRBJ2-2; cdr3_nt: TGTGCCAGCAGCTTGGCCAGGCGCCCGATCGGAGCTGTTTTT; cdr3_aa: CASSLARRPIGAVF
clone_size: -; v_call: TRBV2; d_call: -; j_call: TRBJ1-5; cdr3_nt: TGTGCCAGCAGTGAGAGGGTCAGCGGTCAGCCCCAGCATTTT; cdr3_aa: CASSERVSGQPQHF
clone_size: -; v_call: TRBV6-5; d_call: -; j_call: TRBJ1-5; cdr3_nt: TGTGCCAGCAGTTACTCCTGGAGGCGGAATCAGCCCCAGCATTTT; cdr3_aa: CASSYSWRRNQPQHF
clone_size: -; v_call: TRBV28; d_call: -; j_call: TRBJ1-4; cdr3_nt: TGTGCCAGCAGTACACCGAGTGTTCATGAAAAACTGTTTTTT; cdr3_aa: CASSTPSVHEKLFF
clone_size: -; v_call: TRBV7-2; d_call: TRBD2; j_call: TRBJ2-7; cdr3_nt: TGTGCCAGCAGCAGTCTTGCGGGAGAATTGTACGAGCAGTACTTC; cdr3_aa: CASSSLAGELYEQYF
clone_size: -; v_call: TRBV27; d_call: TRBD2; j_call: TRBJ2-1; cdr3_nt: TGTGCCAGCCAACCTCTAACAAGCGGGAGGGCCTATGAGCAGTTCTTC; cdr3_aa: CASQPLTSGRAYEQFF
clone_size: -; v_call: TRBV9; d_call: TRBD2; j_call: TRBJ2-1; cdr3_nt: TGTGCCAGCAGCCCCCGGACTAGCTCCTACAATGAGCAGTTCTTC; cdr3_aa: CASSPRTSSYNEQFF
clone_size: -; v_call: TRBV7-2; d_call: -; j_call: TRBJ1-1; cdr3_nt: TGTGCCAGCAGCCACACGGGCATGAACACTGAAGCTTTCTTT; cdr3_aa: CASSHTGMNTEAFF
clone_size: -; v_call: TRBV4-3; d_call: TRBD1; j_call: TRBJ2-7; cdr3_nt: TGCGCCAGCAGCCCTCGGACAGGTTCCTACGAGCAGTACTTC; cdr3_aa: CASSPRTGSYEQYF
clone_size: -; v_call: TRBV6-1; d_call: -; j_call: TRBJ1-5; cdr3_nt: TGTGCCAGCAGGGGGGACGGTACCAATCAGCCCCAGCATTTT; cdr3_aa: CASRGDGTNQPQHF
clone_size: -; v_call: TRBV7-9; d_call: -; j_call: TRBJ1-1; cdr3_nt: TGTGCCAGCAGCTTTGACAGGTGGACTGAAGCTTTCTTT; cdr3_aa: CASSFDRWTEAFF
clone_size: -; v_call: TRBV6-1; d_call: TRBD2; j_call: TRBJ2-5; cdr3_nt: TGTGCCAGCAGTGAATCCCGACCGGGACTAGAAATGTACTTC; cdr3_aa: CASSESRPGLEMYF
clone_size: -; v_call: TRBV21-1; d_call: -; j_call: TRBJ2-5; cdr3_nt: TGTGCCAGCAGCAAAGAGGGGACAGTGCAAGAGACCCAGTACTTC; cdr3_aa: CASSKEGTVQETQYF
clone_size: few; v_call: TRBV7-9; d_call: -; j_call: TRBJ2-1; cdr3_nt: TGTGCCAGCAGCTTGGTGACAGGCGGCAATGAGCAGTTCTTC; cdr3_aa: CASSLVTGGNEQFF
clone_size: -; v_call: TRBV7-8; d_call: -; j_call: TRBJ1-2; cdr3_nt: TGTGCCAGCAGCCCAATTTATGGCAGGGTTGGCTACACCTTC; cdr3_aa: CASSPIYGRVGYTF
clone_size: few; v_call: TRBV28; d_call: TRBD1; j_call: TRBJ1-2; cdr3_nt: TGTGCCAGCAGTTCCGGGACAGGGGTCGGCTATGGCTACACCTTC; cdr3_aa: CASSSGTGVGYGYTF
clone_size: few; v_call: TRBV2; d_call: TRBD2; j_call: TRBJ2-7; cdr3_nt: TGTGCCAGCATCGAACTAGCGGGACTAGTGTCCTACGAAGGGCAGTACTTC; cdr3_aa: CASIELAGLVSYEGQYF
clone_size: once; v_call: TRBV9; d_call: -; j_call: TRBJ2-5; cdr3_nt: TGTGCCAGCAGCGTAGATAGCGGACGGACGGAGACCCAGTACTTC; cdr3_aa: CASSVDSGRTETQYF
clone_size: -; v_call: TRBV7-9; d_call: -; j_call: TRBJ2-1; cdr3_nt: TGTGCCAGCGCAGGGTCCGACACCTACAATGAGCAGTTCTTC; cdr3_aa: CASAGSDTYNEQFF
clone_size: -; v_call: TRBV19; d_call: TRBD2; j_call: TRBJ2-7; cdr3_nt: TGTGCCAGTAGTATGAGAAGCGGGGAGTCCTACGAGCAGTACTTC; cdr3_aa: CASSMRSGESYEQYF
clone_size: -; v_call: TRBV7-9; d_call: TRBD1; j_call: TRBJ1-4; cdr3_nt: TGTGCCAGCAGCAACCGGGACAGGGGAGATGAAAAACTGTTTTTT; cdr3_aa: CASSNRDRGDEKLFF
clone_size: -; v_call: TRBV9; d_call: TRBD1; j_call: TRBJ1-6; cdr3_nt: TGTGCCAGCAGCCGGGACAGGGGGTATTCACCCCTCCACTTT; cdr3_aa: CASSRDRGYSPLHF
clone_size: -; v_call: TRBV28; d_call: -; j_call: TRBJ1-2; cdr3_nt: TGTGCCAGCAGTTTAGACCTAAACTATGGCTACACCTTC; cdr3_aa: CASSLDLNYGYTF
clone_size: -; v_call: TRBV19; d_call: -; j_call: TRBJ1-2; cdr3_nt: TGTGCCAGTAGTCCGCCGGGTCTAGGCCATGGCTACACCTTC; cdr3_aa: CASSPPGLGHGYTF
clone_size: -; v_call: TRBV25-1; d_call: -; j_call: TRBJ1-4; cdr3_nt: TGTGCCAGCAGTGAATTCGGGCCCTCTAGTGAAAAACTGTTTTTT; cdr3_aa: CASSEFGPSSEKLFF
clone_size: -; v_call: TRBV18; d_call: TRBD1; j_call: TRBJ2-1; cdr3_nt: TGTGCCAGCTCACAAGACAGGGCCTACAATGAGCAGTTCTTC; cdr3_aa: CASSQDRAYNEQFF
clone_size: -; v_call: TRBV11-1; d_call: -; j_call: TRBJ2-5; cdr3_nt: TGTGCCAGCAGCACCCCCGACGGGACCCAGTACTTC; cdr3_aa: CASSTPDGTQYF
clone_size: -; v_call: TRBV9; d_call: -; j_call: TRBJ1-5; cdr3_nt: TGTGCCAGCAGCGTAGACTCTCAGAAGGGGCCCCAGCATTTT; cdr3_aa: CASSVDSQKGPQHF
clone_size: once; v_call: TRBV7-9; d_call: -; j_call: TRBJ1-3; cdr3_nt: TGTGCCAGCAGCACAAACACCATATATTTT; cdr3_aa: CASSTNTIYF
clone_size: -; v_call: TRBV5-1; d_call: TRBD2; j_call: TRBJ2-1; cdr3_nt: TGCGCCAGCAGCTTGCGGGAGGGGGGGTATGAGCAGTTCTTC; cdr3_aa: CASSLREGGYEQFF
clone_size: -; v_call: TRBV5-1; d_call: -; j_call: TRBJ2-7; cdr3_nt: TGCGCCAGCAGCATTTCAAGGGGCGGTTCCTCCTACGAGCAGTACTTC; cdr3_aa: CASSISRGGSSYEQYF
clone_size: -; v_call: TRBV7-2; d_call: -; j_call: TRBJ2-3; cdr3_nt: TGTGCCAGCAGCCCCCGGCCCTCAGATACGCAGTATTTT; cdr3_aa: CASSPRPSDTQYF
clone_size: once; v_call: TRBV5-5; d_call: -; j_call: TRBJ2-5; cdr3_nt: TGTGCCAGCAGCAATACTAGGTGGGAGACCCAGTACTTC; cdr3_aa: CASSNTRWETQYF
clone_size: few; v_call: TRBV18; d_call: TRBD2; j_call: TRBJ2-7; cdr3_nt: TGTGCCAGCTCACCAGGACTAGCCAATTCCTACGAGCAGTACTTC; cdr3_aa: CASSPGLANSYEQYF
clone_size: once; v_call: TRBV4-3; d_call: -; j_call: TRBJ1-2; cdr3_nt: TGCGCCAGCAGCCAAGTTGGGGGAACGGCTAACTATGGCTACACCTTC; cdr3_aa: CASSQVGGTANYGYTF
clone_size: -; v_call: TRBV4-2; d_call: -; j_call: TRBJ2-7; cdr3_nt: TGTGCCAGCAGCCAGGGGCAGGGCTACGCCTACGAGCAGTACTTC; cdr3_aa: CASSQGQGYAYEQYF
clone_size: -; v_call: TRBV6-1; d_call: TRBD1; j_call: TRBJ1-5; cdr3_nt: TGTGCCAGCAGTGGGGGACAGGGTGGACAGCCCCAGCATTTT; cdr3_aa: CASSGGQGGQPQHF
clone_size: -; v_call: TRBV6-6; d_call: -; j_call: TRBJ2-7; cdr3_nt: TGTGCCAGCAGTTACCCAACGAACTACGAGCAGTACTTC; cdr3_aa: CASSYPTNYEQYF
clone_size: -; v_call: TRBV7-2; d_call: -; j_call: TRBJ2-7; cdr3_nt: TGTGCCAGCAGCTTAGTGTCGAGCGGGTCGGGCGAGCAGTACTTC; cdr3_aa: CASSLVSSGSGEQYF
clone_size: -; v_call: TRBV15; d_call: TRBD2; j_call: TRBJ2-3; cdr3_nt: TGTGCCACCAGAGGGGGGCTAGCGGGAGCAGATACGCAGTATTTT; cdr3_aa: CATRGGLAGADTQYF
clone_size: -; v_call: TRBV11-3; d_call: -; j_call: TRBJ2-5; cdr3_nt: TGTGCCAGCAGCTTAGGTGGTCCTCAAGAGACCCAGTACTTC; cdr3_aa: CASSLGGPQETQYF
clone_size: -; v_call: TRBV4-1; d_call: -; j_call: TRBJ2-2; cdr3_nt: TGCGCCAGCAGCCAAAGGTCGAACACCGGGGAGCTGTTTTTT; cdr3_aa: CASSQRSNTGELFF
clone_size: -; v_call: TRBV10-3; d_call: -; j_call: TRBJ1-5; cdr3_nt: TGTGCCATCAAGGATAGCAATCAGCCCCAGCATTTT; cdr3_aa: CAIKDSNQPQHF
clone_size: -; v_call: TRBV15; d_call: -; j_call: TRBJ1-3; cdr3_nt: TGTGCCACCAGCGGACGAAGGGGGACTGGAAACACCATATATTTT; cdr3_aa: CATSGRRGTGNTIYF
clone_size: -; v_call: TRBV9; d_call: -; j_call: TRBJ2-2; cdr3_nt: TGTGCCAGCAGCGTGAGGGGGGAGGAGCCCGGGGAGCTGTTTTTT; cdr3_aa: CASSVRGEEPGELFF
clone_size: -; v_call: TRBV6-5; d_call: -; j_call: TRBJ2-3; cdr3_nt: TGTGCCAGCAGACAGACGAGGAACACAGATACGCAGTATTTT; cdr3_aa: CASRQTRNTDTQYF
clone_size: -; v_call: TRBV4-2; d_call: TRBD2; j_call: TRBJ2-3; cdr3_nt: TGTGCCAGCAGCCAAATGCGGGGAGGGGAGTCCACAGATACGCAGTATTTT; cdr3_aa: CASSQMRGGESTDTQYF